This T cell receptor beta chain emerged from a study of shared clonotypes between healthy human individuals. Study-level results: Rarefaction demonstrated incomplete sorted-subset sequencing despite large depth. The authors sampled blood alone, and tissue repertoires likely differ. Since donors were few, the genetic and exposure-history diversity represented was limited.

In the sorted-subset replicate PCRs, about 190 ng DNA, roughly 30,000 T cell genomes, was used. Generated by immunoSEQ multiplex PCR, the TCRdb table keeps only in-frame clones and is missing some. The sample includes some 2,100,000 clones, under 97% of them seen just once. Points on this clone: As yet, its antigen is unknown.

Sequencing was done on a sample of naive CD4+ T cells sorted from blood. The subset is: CD45RA+ positively selected. The receptor was derived from a man between 18 and 35 years old in good health.

CDR3 in DNA: TGTGCCAGCAGTCCATGGGACAGGGGGCTAACCGGGGAGCTGTTTTTT. It encodes CASSPWDRGLTGELFF. The rearrangement joins TRBV27 to TRBJ2-2, with 12 bases matching TRBD1. The J segment lost 5 bases and the V segment lost 5 bases, leaving 6 bases of the junction unmatched. This CDR3 region has 16 residues. CDR1 and CDR2 (germline): MNHEY, SMNVEV (reference sequence).